This passage covers 9 T cell receptor beta chains from one sample sequenced in a study of technical replicates of blood from a handful of donors. Profiling relied on immunoSEQ multiplex PCR, and the TCRdb table lists in-frame clones only, not all of them. The sample carries roughly 83,000 clones, approximately 90% recorded once. The sequencing sample was made of T cells isolated from PBMCs. The receptors shown here come from a human donor in good health.

This chain joins TRBV12-5 and TRBJ2-1, with 8 bases lining up with TRBD2. Germline CDR1 is LGHNT and CDR2 is FRNRAP. The trim removed 1 base at V and 9 bases at J, leaving 8 bases unmatched. The CDR3 loop spans 15 amino acids. For the CDR3, the DNA is TGTGCTAGTGGTTTGGCCGCCGGACTAGCTACTGAGCAGTTCTTC. Amino acids: CASGLAAGLATEQFF.

V is TRBV29-1 and J is TRBJ1-3, with D possibly matching TRBD1 (5 bases). The V gene's germline CDR1 is SQVTM and CDR2 ANQGSEA. The CDR3 is made up of 13 amino acids. V shed 4 bases and J shed 0 bases, with 7 bases lying between them. The DNA for the CDR3 is TGCAGCGTTGGAGACAGCTCTGGAAACACCATATATTTT. It translates to CSVGDSSGNTIYF. The full variable domain, completed using reference TRBV29-1 and TRBJ1-3, is SAVISQKPSRDICQRGTSLTIQCQVDSQVTMMFWYRQQPGQSLTLIATANQGSEATYESGFVIDKFPISRPNLTFSTLTVSNMSPEDSSIYLCSVGDSSGNTIYFGEGSWLTVV.

The V and J genes are TRBV29-1 and TRBJ1-1, with a possible D match to TRBD1 (5 bases). Trimming took 3 bases from V and 2 from J, leaving 10 bases between them. CDR1 is SQVTM, CDR2 ANQGSEA, per germline. The CDR3 has 13 amino acids. CDR3: CSVDRAGNTEAFF. The CDR3 DNA reads as TGCAGCGTTGACAGGGCGGGAAACACTGAAGCTTTCTTT. Full variable domain (missing parts from reference TRBV29-1 and TRBJ1-1): SAVISQKPSRDICQRGTSLTIQCQVDSQVTMMFWYRQQPGQSLTLIATANQGSEATYESGFVIDKFPISRPNLTFSTLTVSNMSPEDSSIYLCSVDRAGNTEAFFGQGTRLTVV.

The chain combines TRBV27 with TRBJ2-7; TRBD1 aligns across 8 bases. Germline CDR1 reads MNHEY; CDR2 reads SMNVEV (reference sequence). The V gene end was trimmed by 9 bases and the J gene end by 3 bases; junction bases not matched to a gene: 7. This CDR3 has 13 residues. CDR3 sequence: CASSGGGDYEQYF. The CDR3 region has the DNA TGTGCCAGTTCAGGGGGCGGGGACTACGAGCAGTACTTC.

The rearrangement uses TRBV6-1 and TRBJ1-2, with 7 bases fitting TRBD1. Germline trimming cut 9 bases from V and 4 bases from J; bases unmatched to any gene: 8. Per the germline V gene, CDR1 is MNHNS and CDR2 is SASEGT. The CDR3 runs 13 residues. The CDR3 coding sequence is TGTGCCAGTAACAGGGGTATAGTCTATGGCTACACCTTC. Translating it yields CASNRGIVYGYTF.

The chain links TRBV7-9 to TRBJ2-5, with D possibly TRBD1 on 6 matching bases. CDR1 is SEHNR and CDR2 is FQNEAQ in the germline V gene (reference sequence). The CDR3 contains 16 residues. V lost 5 bases and J 5 bases, leaving 21 bases between the germline ends. DNA for the CDR3: TGTGCCAGCAGCATTGGACAGTTCGGGCCGTGGGAGACCCAGTACTTC. Encoded protein: CASSIGQFGPWETQYF.

The chain combines TRBV9 with TRBJ2-2; 11 nucleotides agree with TRBD2. Germline CDR1 is SGDLS and CDR2 is YYNGEE. This CDR3 region has 19 residues. Unmatched junction bases numbered 10, after V lost 0 bases and J lost 3 bases. The DNA of the CDR3 is TGTGCCAGCAGCGTAGCGGGGGATAGCGGGAGGGCCGACACCGGGGAGCTGTTTTTT. Amino acids: CASSVAGDSGRADTGELFF.

The rearrangement uses TRBV2 and TRBJ2-3; possible D gene TRBD2, 5 bases. Germline CDR1 is SNHLY and CDR2 is FYNNEI. The CDR3 contains 15 residues. Trimming shortened V by 7 bases and J by 4 bases, and 18 bases separated the two germline ends. DNA of the CDR3: TGTGCCAGCATCGCCAACCCCTTGAGGGCAGATACGCAGTATTTT. It specifies CASIANPLRADTQYF. Combining the CDR3 with reference TRBV2 and TRBJ2-3 gives the whole variable domain EPEVTQTPSHQVTQMGQEVILRCVPISNHLYFYWYRQILGQKVEFLVSFYNNEISEKSEIFDDQFSVERPDGSNFTLKIRSTKLEDSAMYFCASIANPLRADTQYFGPGTRLTVL.

This chain joins TRBV2 and TRBJ2-7; possible D gene TRBD2, 5 bases. Germline V gene sequence: CDR1 SNHLY, CDR2 FYNNEI. The CDR3 is made up of 11 amino acids. V lost 7 bases, J lost 9 bases, and 13 bases lay in between. CDR3 in DNA: TGTGCCAGCAAAGGAGGTGAGGGGCAGTACTTC. As protein: CASKGGEGQYF.